The 26 T cell receptor beta chains below come from one sample, sequenced in a study of CD8 T cells in ankylosing spondylitis. TCRdb re-called the 5' RACE reads with MiXCR, one entry per CDR3 protein. The sample consists of more than 300,000 distinct CDR3 sequences, around a tenth of them appearing once. The sample was blood, either unsorted or a sorted T cell fraction (not recorded which). The source of these receptors is a female donor with ankylosing spondylitis or in good health (not recorded which).

This sequence joins TRBV18 and TRBJ1-3; no clear D gene. The CDR3 runs to 16 residues. Germline values: CDR1 KGHSH, CDR2 LQKENI. Trimming took 3 bases from V and 0 from J, leaving 12 bases between them. Here the CDR3 DNA reads TGTGCCAGCTCACCTTCGTTAGGTAGCTCTGGAAACACCATATATTTT. Translated, it gives CASSPSLGSSGNTIYF.

This clonotype appeared many times. This chain links TRBV12-3 or TRBV12-4 with TRBJ1-6, with D unclear. The CDR3 has 16 residues. The V end lost 6 bases, the J end lost 6 bases, and 18 bases lay between the germline ends. The CDR3 DNA is TGTGCCAGCAGCTTCCGCCCCCAAGGTCGTAATTCACCCCTCCACTTT. Its protein is CASSFRPQGRNSPLHF.

In this sample, this clonotype turned up once. This chain links TRBV7-9 with TRBJ1-3; 9 nucleotides align to TRBD1. The CDR3 has 14 amino acids. V was pared by 5 bases and J by 8 bases, with 7 bases of the junction left unmatched. Per the germline V gene, CDR1 is SEHNR and CDR2 is FQNEAQ (reference sequence). The CDR3 spells CASSRRTGADTIYF. CDR3 in DNA: TGTGCCAGCAGCCGACGGACAGGGGCTGACACCATATATTTT.

This clonotype has ten or more counts. CDR3 coding DNA: TGTGCCAGCAGCTGGGCTTCAGAATGGGAGACCCAGTACTTC. It encodes CASSWASEWETQYF. The V call is TRBV5-8, the J call TRBJ2-5; D not resolved. CDR3 length: 14 residues. V was trimmed by 3 bases and J by 5 bases, leaving 14 bases between them. Looked up from germline, CDR1 is SGHTS and CDR2 is YDEGEE.

This clonotype was picked up many times. The genes are TRBV29-1 and TRBJ2-2; 7 nucleotides agree with TRBD2. The CDR3 loop spans 11 amino acids. The V gene end was trimmed by 7 bases and the J gene end by 5 bases; junction bases not matched to a gene: 1. Germline V gene data show CDR1 as SQVTM and CDR2 as ANQGSEA. The CDR3 sequence is CSAGGTGELFF. The CDR3 DNA sequence: TGCAGCGCCGGGGGGACCGGGGAGCTGTTTTTT.

This clonotype occurred many times. The gene calls are TRBV5-1 and TRBJ1-2, with D unclear. Trimming stripped 5 bases from V and 8 bases from J, with 13 bases between. Germline V gene lookup returns CDR1 SGHRS and CDR2 YFSETQ. This CDR3 contains 12 residues. CDR3 residues: CASSSGLPGYTF. The CDR3 nucleotides read TGCGCCAGCAGTTCAGGATTGCCAGGCTACACCTTC.

J is TRBJ1-6 and V is TRBV29-1, with TRBD1 matching over 12 bases. With 6 bases clipped from V and 7 bases from J, the junction kept 1 base outside the gene matches. The CDR3 covers 13 residues. Germline V CDR1 and CDR2: SQVTM, ANQGSEA. The CDR3 DNA is TGCAGCGTGGGACAGGGGGCGAATTCACCCCTCCACTTT. This translates into CSVGQGANSPLHF.

This clonotype was recorded at least ten times. CDR3 DNA: TGTGCCATCAGTGAGCAGGGTTACGAGCAGTACTTC. Translating gives CAISEQGYEQYF. The chain carries TRBV10-3 and TRBJ2-7, with a weak D call TRBD1 (5 bases). V was cut by 2 bases and J by 4 bases, with 6 bases left in between. The CDR3 runs to 12 residues. Germline V CDR1 and CDR2: ENHRY, SYGVKD.

This clonotype was observed at least ten times. The V call is TRBV7-9, the J call TRBJ2-7; 10 bases fit TRBD2. From germline, CDR1 is SEHNR and CDR2 FQNEAQ (reference sequence). Trimming took 2 bases from V and 0 from J; bases not matched to a gene: 7. The CDR3 totals 17 residues. The CDR3 DNA reads TGTGCCAGCAGCTTATGGAGCGGACTAGCGGTCTCCTACGAGCAGTACTTC. Protein sequence: CASSLWSGLAVSYEQYF.

This chain links TRBV20-1 with TRBJ1-5; TRBD1 agrees at 10 bases. The length of the CDR3 is 18 residues. V dropped 0 bases and J dropped 0; count of bases not matched to a gene: 8. Germline loops: CDR1 DFQATT, CDR2 SNEGSKA (reference sequence). CDR3 in amino acids: CSARDEGTGAYSNQPQHF. The CDR3 DNA is TGCAGTGCTAGAGATGAGGGGACAGGGGCATATAGCAATCAGCCCCAGCATTTT.

This clonotype was found a few times. The chain joins TRBV20-1 to TRBJ2-1; unclear D gene. The germline CDR1 and CDR2 sequences are DFQATT and SNEGSKA (reference sequence). There are 13 residues in the CDR3. The ends were cut back, 4 bases at V and 4 bases at J, with 11 bases in the middle. CDR3 coding DNA: TGCAGTGCTAATCCAAAGTTATACAATGAGCAGTTCTTC. The encoded protein is CSANPKLYNEQFF.

At least ten counts were recorded for this clonotype. The J gene is TRBJ1-4, the V gene TRBV6-1; D gene ambiguous. Trimming cost V 3 bases and J 3 bases, with 14 bases left between them. The CDR3 contains 16 residues. Per germline, CDR1 MNHNS and CDR2 SASEGT. The CDR3 is CASSERKPGANEKLFF. CDR3 coding DNA: TGTGCCAGCAGTGAGCGGAAACCGGGAGCTAATGAAAAACTGTTTTTT.

The J gene is TRBJ1-1, the V gene TRBV5-1; D is undetermined. The CDR3 is 15 amino acids. Germline CDR1 reads SGHRS; CDR2 reads YFSETQ. V was clipped by 0 bases and J by 0 bases, with 9 bases between them. The CDR3 protein is CASSLGHSMNTEAFF. DNA for the CDR3: TGCGCCAGCAGCTTGGGTCACAGCATGAACACTGAAGCTTTCTTT. Filled out from reference TRBV5-1 and TRBJ1-1, the complete variable domain reads KAGVTQTPRYLIKTRGQQVTLSCSPISGHRSVSWYQQTPGQGLQFLFEYFSETQRNKGNFPGRFSGRQFSNSRSEMNVSTLELGDSALYLCASSLGHSMNTEAFFGQGTRLTVV.

The chain couples TRBV14 to TRBJ1-1; no clear D. Per germline, CDR1 SGHDN and CDR2 FVKESK. V lost 0 bases, J lost 0 bases, and 8 bases lay in between. The CDR3 has 15 amino acids. This CDR3 is CASSQEWVMNTEAFF. CDR3 DNA sequence: TGTGCCAGCAGCCAAGAATGGGTAATGAACACTGAAGCTTTCTTT.

There are a few counts of this clonotype. The junction differs from germline at one of its ends, possibly a read error. The chain couples TRBV20-1 to TRBJ2-6; 7 bases match TRBD1. Germline assignment: CDR1 DFQATT and CDR2 SNEGSKA (reference sequence). This CDR3 region has 16 residues. CDR3 in DNA: TGCTGTGCTAGAGATCACAGGGGAGCTGGGGCCAACGTCCTGACTTTC. As protein: CCARDHRGAGANVLTF.

In this sample, this clonotype turned up many times. The chain has TRBV5-8 and TRBJ1-1; D not resolved. V lost 1 base and J lost 1, with 5 bases in between. The CDR3 contains 13 residues. The germline gives CDR1 SGHTS, CDR2 YDEGEE. The CDR3 sequence: CASSLSPNTEAFF. The CDR3 coding sequence is TGTGCCAGCAGCTTGAGTCCGAACACTGAAGCTTTCTTT.

The rearrangement links TRBV20-1 to TRBJ1-1; no clear D gene. The CDR3 loop spans 13 amino acids. The V end lost 4 bases, the J end lost 1 base, and 10 bases lay between the germline ends. Germline loops: CDR1 DFQATT, CDR2 SNEGSKA (reference sequence). The CDR3, as DNA: TGCAGTGCTATGTCCAGCCCGAACACTGAAGCTTTCTTT. It is translated as CSAMSSPNTEAFF.

This clonotype was detected ten times or more. The chain recombines TRBV7-2 with TRBJ2-7; TRBD1 matches at 7 bases. Germline trimming cut 5 bases from V and 4 bases from J; bases unmatched to any gene: 5. CDR1 and CDR2 (germline): SGHTA, FQGNSA. This CDR3 has 13 residues. CDR3 amino acids: CASSIGTVYEQYF. Written as DNA, the CDR3 is TGTGCCAGCAGCATCGGGACAGTATACGAGCAGTACTTC.

This clonotype was picked up many times. This rearrangement joins TRBV21-1 to TRBJ2-1; TRBD1 was called by the table and not checked on the DNA. TRBV21-1 is a pseudogene. This CDR3 has 16 amino acids. The CDR3 loop is CASSKAGGRDNNEQFF. The CDR3 coding sequence is TGTGCCAGCAGCAAGGCGGGGGGGCGGGATAACAATGAGCAGTTCTTC.

This clonotype was observed many times. This rearrangement joins TRBV20-1 to TRBJ2-3; TRBD1 or TRBD2 may be the D gene (5 bases each). V lost 3 bases, J lost 0 bases, and 13 bases lay in between. CDR1 is DFQATT and CDR2 is SNEGSKA in the germline V gene (reference sequence). The CDR3 sequence is 15 residues long. The chain's CDR3 is CSASYGAGSTDTQYF. The DNA for the CDR3 is TGCAGTGCTAGTTACGGGGCCGGGAGCACAGATACGCAGTATTTT.

This clonotype was detected many times. J is TRBJ1-2 and V is TRBV7-2; D possibly corresponds to TRBD1 (5 bases). CDR1 SGHTA and CDR2 FQGNSA come from the germline V gene. With 5 bases removed from V and 7 bases from J, the gap between germline ends came to 14 bases. This CDR3 region has 13 residues. CDR3 bases: TGTGCCAGCAGCAGAGCAGGGAGTTTTGGCTACACCTTC. Translated, it gives CASSRAGSFGYTF.

There are many counts of this clonotype. The rearrangement uses TRBV10-3 and TRBJ2-3; TRBD1 aligns across 7 bases. This CDR3 is 15 amino acids long. The junction had 13 bases not matched to a gene; V was cut back by 11 bases and J by 2 bases. The germline V gene encodes CDR1 ENHRY and CDR2 SYGVKD. The CDR3 DNA reads TGTGCCGTACAGGCGTATAGGGGGCTCACAGATACGCAGTATTTT. Translation: CAVQAYRGLTDTQYF.

This clonotype was recorded at least ten times. V is TRBV20-1 and J is TRBJ1-2, with 10 bases lining up with TRBD1. CDR3 size: 13 residues. Germline V gene lookup returns CDR1 DFQATT and CDR2 SNEGSKA (reference sequence). V was pared by 2 bases and J by 8 bases, with 5 bases of the junction left unmatched. The CDR3 is CSARRQGAEGYTF. In DNA, the CDR3 is TGCAGTGCTAGAAGACAGGGGGCGGAAGGCTACACCTTC.

This clonotype was counted many times. The V gene is TRBV28, the J gene TRBJ2-7, with D perhaps TRBD1 (6 bases). The CDR3 covers 12 residues. Germline V lookup: CDR1 MDHEN, CDR2 SYDVKM. Trimming stripped 5 bases from V and 3 bases from J, with 8 bases between. The CDR3 DNA follows: TGTGCCAGCAGTGGGACATTCTACGAGCAGTACTTC. Protein: CASSGTFYEQYF.

This clonotype was counted ten times or more. The chain recombines TRBV20-1 with TRBJ2-4, with 7 bases fitting TRBD1. J lost 2 bases, V lost 6 bases, and 7 bases had no gene match. The CDR3 is 14 amino acids. Looked up from germline, CDR1 is DFQATT and CDR2 is SNEGSKA (reference sequence). CDR3 loop: CSAEPTGPKNIQYF. As DNA, the CDR3 is TGCAGTGCGGAACCGACAGGGCCCAAAAACATTCAGTACTTC.

The rearrangement uses TRBV2 and TRBJ1-1; D unclear. The CDR3 length is 13 residues. Germline V lookup: CDR1 SNHLY, CDR2 FYNNEI. Between the trimmed V and J ends, which lost 10 bases and 1 base, there was a span of 13 bases. This CDR3 is CATKTQKNTEAFF. CDR3 coding DNA: TGTGCCACCAAGACACAGAAGAACACTGAAGCTTTCTTT.